Below are 9 T cell receptor beta chains sequenced from a single sample in a study of CD8 T cells in Susac syndrome (dated by TCRdb to the late 2010s). The library was made by the immunoSEQ multiplex PCR assay. RNA was extracted using the RNeasy kit, and roughly 0.5 to 1 microgram was reverse transcribed with random hexamers. TCRdb handled the public reads itself, with Q25 trimming in fastp and clone calling in MiXCR, and kept productive beta chains. Each entry is one CDR3 protein sequence, shown with its most common DNA and genes. This sample has a few thousand distinct CDR3 sequences in its table, and under 75% of those were observed once. Approximately 19% of the sample comes from the top ten. Because CD62L sheds upon thawing, CD27 and CD45RA staining defined memory subsets for TEMRA sorting. The sequenced sample was CD8+ TEMRA cells from PBMCs. In light of the paper, this sample's cell subset or site label describes: FACS-sorted terminally differentiated effector memory CD8+ T cells re-expressing CD45RA (CD8+ TEMRA). The receptors here all came from a human donor with Susac syndrome.

The rearrangement joins TRBV19 to TRBJ1-2; 8 nucleotides match TRBD1. This CDR3 is 17 amino acids long. The ends lost 3 bases at V and 6 bases at J; junction bases unmatched: 15. CDR1 is LNHDA, CDR2 SQIVND, per germline (reference sequence). DNA for the CDR3: TGTGCCAGTAGTATGGGTGATGGCAGGGGGCGCTACCATGGCTACACCTTC. Protein product: CASSMGDGRGRYHGYTF.

In its sample, this clonotype was seen a few times. This chain links TRBV10-2 with TRBJ2-5, with D perhaps TRBD2 (7 bases). Germline V gene lookup returns CDR1 WSHSY and CDR2 SAAADI. V gave up 4 bases and J gave up 4 bases, with 13 bases separating them. This CDR3 is built from 14 residues. CDR3 sequence: CASSGPGGGETQYF. CDR3 DNA sequence: TGCGCCAGCAGTGGGCCGGGGGGCGGAGAGACCCAGTACTTC.

The V gene is TRBV2, the J gene TRBJ2-1; 11 bases are a match to TRBD2. Germline loops: CDR1 SNHLY, CDR2 FYNNEI. This CDR3 contains 15 residues. V trimming: 5 bases; J trimming: 5 bases; junction bases outside the gene matches: 5. The CDR3 protein is CASSPTSGVNNEQFF. The DNA for the CDR3 is TGTGCCAGCAGTCCGACTAGCGGGGTCAACAATGAGCAGTTCTTC.

V is TRBV13 and J is TRBJ2-7; 11 nucleotides align to TRBD1. The V segment lost 4 bases and the J segment 2 bases; nucleotides outside the gene matches: 16. CDR1 is PRHDT, CDR2 FYEKMQ, per germline (reference sequence). This CDR3 has 19 amino acids. The CDR3 here is CASSSTSTGQGEGAYEQYF. Here the CDR3 DNA reads TGTGCCAGCAGCTCCACATCGACGGGACAGGGGGAGGGGGCCTACGAGCAGTACTTC. The whole variable domain, remainder taken from reference TRBV13 and TRBJ2-7, is AAGVIQSPRHLIKEKRETATLKCYPIPRHDTVYWYQQGPGQDPQFLISFYEKMQSDKGSIPDRFSAQQFSDYHSELNMSSLELGDSALYFCASSSTSTGQGEGAYEQYFGPGTRLTVT.

The chain carries TRBV27 and TRBJ2-1; a possible D gene is TRBD2 (5 bases). Trimming took 2 bases from V and 5 from J, leaving 10 bases between them. The CDR3 is made up of 14 amino acids. The germline V gene encodes CDR1 MNHEY and CDR2 SMNVEV (reference sequence). Written as DNA, the CDR3 is TGTGCCAGCAGTTTACTCCTAGCAGACAATGAGCAGTTCTTC. Its translation: CASSLLLADNEQFF.

This clonotype has just a few counts. The V and J genes are TRBV14 and TRBJ2-2; D remains ambiguous. V was trimmed by 0 bases and J by 7 bases, leaving 3 bases between them. Germline loops: CDR1 SGHDN, CDR2 FVKESK. The CDR3 runs 12 residues. The CDR3 sequence: CASSQDGGELFF. The CDR3 nucleotides are TGTGCCAGCAGCCAAGACGGCGGGGAGCTGTTTTTT.

The chain joins TRBV11-2 to TRBJ1-1; D is possibly TRBD1 (6 bases). This CDR3 has 14 amino acids. V was trimmed by 3 bases and J by 0 bases, leaving 8 bases between them. Germline CDR1 and CDR2: SGHAT and FQNNGV. Here the CDR3 DNA reads TGTGCCAGCAGCTTCTCAGGGGTGAACACTGAAGCTTTCTTT. This gives the protein CASSFSGVNTEAFF.

This clonotype was detected once. This rearrangement joins TRBV9 to TRBJ2-5; D perhaps matches TRBD1 (6 bases). The CDR3 runs to 16 residues. The ends were cut back, 1 base at V and 2 bases at J, with 15 bases in the middle. CDR1 and CDR2 from the germline V gene are SGDLS and YYNGEE. The chain's CDR3 is CASSVHGRGVQETQYF. The CDR3 nucleotides are TGTGCCAGCAGCGTACATGGCAGGGGCGTACAAGAGACCCAGTACTTC.

The chain joins TRBV2 to TRBJ1-5; the D gene is possibly TRBD1 (5 bases). The V and J ends lost 5 bases and 2 bases respectively, with 19 bases between them. The CDR3 runs to 17 residues. The germline gives CDR1 SNHLY, CDR2 FYNNEI. CDR3 coding DNA: TGTGCCAGCAGTTCGGGATGGGGGTGGCGTGGCAATCAGCCCCAGCATTTT. Amino acids: CASSSGWGWRGNQPQHF.